This T cell receptor beta chain was recovered during a study of graft-versus-host responses after intestinal transplantation. This clone came up a few times. The CDR3 spans 13 residues. CDR1 and CDR2 from the germline V gene are KGHSH and LQKENI. Trimming took 3 bases from V and 6 from J, leaving 8 bases between them. Plating combined roughly 200,000 CFSE-labeled responder cells with roughly 200,000 irradiated, violet-dye-labeled stimulator cells. TCRdb's copy holds only in-frame clones and misses some; the assay was immunoSEQ multiplex PCR. Of some 19,000 clones detected, around 38% appear once; the ten largest clones hold approximately 1.6%.

The source was alloreactive CD8+ T cells from a mixed lymphocyte reaction culture, collected before intestinal transplant. Subset reported: CFSE-low proliferating T cells sorted from roughly 6-day pre-transplant mixed lymphocyte reaction (GvH or HvG direction). The sequence was collected from a human patient who received an intestinal transplant. The chain carries TRBV18 and TRBJ2-2; D remains ambiguous. CDR3 protein: CASSPAGPGELFF. The CDR3 bases are TGTGCCAGCTCACCGGCCGGGCCCGGGGAGCTGTTTTTT.